This entry concerns a single T cell receptor (beta chain). There is no known antigen for this receptor. No per-base quality is available; no much larger clone lies one base away. Its CDR3 holds 13 amino acids, cysteine through phenylalanine. Here the CDR3 DNA is all that survives: 39 bases in frame from base 1. For CDR1 and CDR2, the germline V gene (reference sequence) lists MNHNY and SVGAGI. At the junction V is shortened by 2 bases and J by 3 bases, with 7 bases in between. The cohort comprised several hundred healthy bone marrow donors. All cohort members were sampled while nominally healthy, although unrecorded immune exposures were likely present. The donor was CMV seronegative and was included in the group of about 350 seronegative cohort members. A peripheral blood sample was provided by each donor, and peripheral blood mononuclear cells were used for TCR beta sequencing. The Qiagen DNeasy Blood Extraction Kit was used to extract genomic DNA from the blood cell samples.

This entry is derived from a study of cytomegalovirus exposure and HLA in healthy donors (dated by TCRdb to about 2017). For the study in its entirety: An earlier analysis of more than 550 of the donors reported over 250 Gb of sequence data and 95 million to 130 million unique TCR beta sequences obtained from roughly 170 million T cells. Around 330 gigabases of sequencing data and roughly 80 million unique TCR sequences made up an early release that covered several hundred HLA-typed donors. Of the roughly 400 genotyped donors, approximately 83% fell in the genetic ancestry cluster associated with self-reported Caucasian donors. The aim of the study was to test whether cataloging public T cell receptors could identify signatures of past pathogen exposure. The study used immunosequencing to profile the T cell repertoires of 666 subjects and linked those repertoires to cytomegalovirus serostatus. In addition to the first cohort of 666 subjects, a separate validation cohort of 120 different subjects was used. High-throughput TCR immunosequencing, statistical association of individual TCRs with disease status, and machine learning were combined to predict cytomegalovirus infection status. A later analysis re-analyzed previously published TCR beta repertoires from 650 to 800 donors and added high-resolution HLA genotyping to study TCR occurrence patterns. Rather than using new phenotypic data, the later analysis identified candidate immune exposures from TCR beta sequences and from how often those sequences occurred across donors. In an earlier analysis of 500 to 650 of the donors, high-throughput TCR beta sequencing was used to judge whether each TCR beta V gene segment behaved as functional or pseudogenic. Donor age, sex, ethnicity and CMV serostatus were compiled alongside the repertoire data. A later genetic analysis took genome-wide SNP genotypes for about 65% of the 666 donors and used that subset as a discovery cohort. Every repertoire in the discovery cohort had been generated on one and the same sequencing platform. HLA typing included class I and class II loci at four-digit resolution. Typing coverage differed by locus: A, B, C, DRB1 and DQB1 were typed in about 620-640 donors, DQA1 in about 510, DPA1 in some 600, and DPB1 in around 490. A handful of DR-DQ haplotypes were handled as single units for association and clustering because linkage in the cohort was strong. On average, roughly 250,000 unique TCR beta nucleotide sequences were sequenced per donor among 350 to 400 genotyped donors of the cohort, with 15% to 20% of those sequences being non-productive. On the study overall, not on this receptor specifically: The 87-base-pair reads could not distinguish some IMGT-functional V segments, including TRBV6-2 and TRBV6-3, so those segments were excluded. The authors suggested that the approach could potentially be generalized to other disease states and immunological phenotypes. In a later analysis, HLA-associated TCR beta chains were found to be more clonally expanded and to have lower generation probabilities than equally common non-associated chains. In this cohort, only TCR beta chains were sequenced, and detectable features were limited by the absence of alpha or paired-chain data. The presence/absence analyses assumed that sequencing depth was roughly uniform across donors, and that assumption may not be true. Compared with the approximately 720-donor mean, donors in an Asian-associated ancestry cluster had fewer N-insertions in productive TCRs, according to a later genetic analysis. A later analysis reported that several top co-occurrence clusters appeared linked to parvovirus B19, influenza, CMV and Epstein-Barr virus. The study gave a list of under 200 TCR beta chains associated with cytomegalovirus. A further reported finding was that TCR beta sequences accurately predicted the HLA-A and HLA-B alleles for most subjects in the first cohort. A cluster of highly shared sequence variants was judged likely to represent a technical artifact of the sequencing pipeline. In a later analysis, TCR association rates were found to vary across HLA loci, with the most associated TCRs seen for DRB1 alleles and the fewest for HLA-C alleles. A few of the identified cytomegalovirus-associated TCR beta chains were confirmed in vitro to be specific for cytomegalovirus antigens. Because counts were too low, approximately 18 rarely observed V segments, including chromosome 9 orphons, were excluded from the earlier analysis of under 650 of the donors. The only immune exposure information available for the cohort was CMV serostatus. In a later genetic analysis, a missense DCLRE1C variant was associated with V-gene and J-gene trimming of TCR beta chains, and the association was replicated in an independent cohort. Most TCR sequences were observed very rarely across donors, whereas some public TCRs were present in many individuals. Correlated functional status among segregating V segments might reflect linkage disequilibrium, but an unknown experimental factor could not be ruled out. Because some donors lacked HLA typing at each locus, the association tests relied only on the typed subset. When HLA alleles, especially DR and DQ, strongly co-occurred, attributing TCR associations to individual alleles was difficult. The classifier was reported to diagnose cytomegalovirus status with high specificity and sensitivity in both the original and validation cohorts. A later analysis found that most CMV-associated TCR beta chains appeared HLA-restricted, with HLA associations seemingly driven largely by CMV exposure. In a later analysis, some 17,000 TCR beta sequences were associated with specific HLA alleles at a false discovery rate of 0.05. Broadly in line with IMGT annotations, most TCR beta V segments showed up in productive rearrangements about 87% or about 30% of the time in an earlier analysis of under 700 of the donors.

The method behind the library was the immunoSEQ multiplex PCR assay. For the multiplex PCR, a mixture combining 60 forward primers for TCR Vbeta segments and 13 reverse primers for TCR Jbeta segments was used. Amplification of the CDR3 region of rearranged TCR beta genes was performed with a multiplex PCR assay on genomic DNA. On the Illumina HiSeq System, the amplified TCR beta libraries were sequenced as 87-base-pair reads. Processing in the source paper ran as follows. In a later analysis, tens of millions of unique TCR beta chains were counted across the 500 to 850 repertoires, and approximately 11 million of these chains were shared by at least two donors. Raw reads were error-corrected and collapsed into unique sequences by a nearest-neighbor algorithm in which closely related sequences were merged to remove PCR and sequencing errors. CDR3 sequences were aligned to IMGT reference sequences to assign V, D and J gene segments. For a sequence to be retained, a match of at least six nucleotides to both a V gene segment and a J gene segment was required. Rearrangements were called productive when the CDR3 lacked stop codons and stayed in frame with V and J; all others were non-productive. CDR3 was defined according to IMGT convention as the region running from the second conserved V-encoded cysteine to the conserved J-encoded phenylalanine. In an earlier analysis of around 640 of the donors, sequences lacking an unambiguous match to a single V gene segment were excluded. An earlier analysis of about 590 of the donors classified V segments as functional when productive rearrangements were above 56.7% and as segregating when the standard deviation between donors was above 5%. A statistical classification framework was built to diagnose cytomegalovirus status from the catalog of TCR beta chain sequences. In a later analysis, V and J genes were assigned by comparing TCR nucleotide sequences against IMGT/GENE-DB human TR gene sequences. A later analysis assigned CDR3 sequences and most-parsimonious VDJ recombination scenarios with the TCRdist pipeline. In a later analysis, each TCR beta chain was defined by its CDR3 amino acid sequence together with its V-gene family, and reads without a unique V-gene family were excluded. In a later analysis, 450 to 600 highly shared, low-generation-probability nucleotide sequences were removed to address suspected cross-contamination and a sequencing artifact. For each public chain, a later analysis derived a clonal expansion index from normalized ranks of inferred template counts within each repertoire. Generation probabilities in a later analysis came from a VDJ recombination model fitted to out-of-frame rearrangements, and those results were checked against IGoR. In a later analysis, TCR-TCR, TCR-HLA and TCR-CMV co-occurrence was scored with hypergeometric tests, and a repertoire-size bias correction was applied to TCR pairs. False discovery rates were estimated in a later analysis by permuting HLA or CMV assignments 20 times. In a later analysis, co-occurring TCRs were grouped using DBSCAN, and TCRdist sequence similarity was added for clustering within HLA-allele-positive subsets. Repertoires with fewer than 30,000 or more than 120,000 public chains, plus five repertoires with anomalous nucleotide sharing, were excluded from co-occurrence clustering. Imported from immuneACCESS, the table was reduced by TCRdb to in-frame sequences with V and J called. These copies leave out some clones; in studies compared against another copy, an unresolved V gene accounts for under half, and the cause of the remainder is not known. V and J calls and clone size follow that table, whereas D and trimming were derived from the DNA. The sample table contains roughly 120,000 clones; only one count was recorded for 82% of them. The ten largest clonotypes hold 2% to 3% of the sample.

Sequencing was carried out using PBMCs. In this chain, TRBV6-6 is recombined with TRBJ1-1, with the D segment identity uncertain. This clonotype was obtained from a woman in her late teens or twenties in good health and CMV-seronegative. Here the CDR3 is given as CASSYEQYTEAFF. The DNA is TGTGCCAGCAGTTACGAACAGTACACTGAAGCTTTCTTT.